Shown below are 20 T cell receptor beta chains from a single sample sequenced in a study of cytomegalovirus exposure and HLA in healthy donors. The PCR was carried out with 60 Vbeta primers and 13 Jbeta primers. Clones were sequenced by immunoSEQ multiplex PCR, and TCRdb holds only the in-frame ones, with some missing. Its clone listing holds about 150,000 clones. The sequenced material came from PBMCs. These receptors all stem from a woman aged 45-60 years in good health and CMV-seronegative.

The chain joins TRBV19 to TRBJ1-1, with D tentatively TRBD1 (6 bases). Trimming cost V 10 bases and J 5 bases, with 11 bases left between them. The germline gives CDR1 LNHDA, CDR2 SQIVND (reference sequence). This CDR3 has 11 amino acids. CDR3: CATYRATEAFF. In DNA form, the CDR3 reads TGTGCCACCTACAGGGCTACTGAAGCTTTCTTT.

The genes are TRBV9 and TRBJ2-3, with TRBD2 matching over 10 bases. The V and J ends lost 3 bases and 4 bases, in that order; junction bases with no gene match: 8. CDR1 is SGDLS and CDR2 is YYNGEE in the germline V gene. The CDR3 contains 16 residues. In DNA form, the CDR3 reads TGTGCCAGCAGCGGAAAAAGCGGGAGGGCTGCAGATACGCAGTATTTT. This gives the protein CASSGKSGRAADTQYF.

The genes are TRBV28 and TRBJ1-5; D unclear. The germline V and J ends were trimmed by 7 bases and 0 bases, with 7 bases remaining between them. This CDR3 has 13 amino acids. Germline values: CDR1 MDHEN, CDR2 SYDVKM. The CDR3 sequence is CASISSSNQPQHF. CDR3 bases: TGTGCCAGCATAAGCTCTAGCAATCAGCCCCAGCATTTT.

V usage is TRBV5-6 and J usage is TRBJ1-3, with D possibly being TRBD1 (5 bases). Germline V gives CDR1 SGHDT, CDR2 YYEEEE. Trimming took off 4 bases at V and 4 bases at J, with 12 bases between the two ends. This CDR3 is built from 14 residues. CDR3 region: CASSLTGRGNTIYF. The CDR3 bases are TGTGCCAGCAGCCTCACAGGTCGCGGAAACACCATATATTTT.

CDR3 DNA sequence: TGTGCCACCAGCAGAGATCGGGGGATTCAGCCCCAGCATTTT. It specifies CATSRDRGIQPQHF. The rearrangement links TRBV15 to TRBJ1-5, with D possibly matching TRBD1 (5 bases). This CDR3 contains 14 residues. Germline V CDR1 and CDR2: LNHNV, YYDKDF (reference sequence). V was trimmed by 0 bases and J by 6 bases, leaving 9 bases between them. The full variable domain, completed using reference TRBV15 and TRBJ1-5, is DAMVIQNPRYQVTQFGKPVTLSCSQTLNHNVMYWYQQKSSQAPKLLFHYYDKDFNNEADTPDNFQSRRPNTSFCFLDIRSPGLGDTAMYLCATSRDRGIQPQHFGDGTRLSIL.

The chain carries TRBV7-9 and TRBJ2-7; D may be TRBD2 (6 bases). Germline V gene data show CDR1 as SEHNR and CDR2 as FQNEAQ (reference sequence). This CDR3 spans 16 amino acids. V was pared by 2 bases and J by 0 bases, with 14 bases between. Here the CDR3 reads CASSLSVGGSSYEQYF. CDR3 in DNA: TGTGCCAGCAGCTTAAGTGTCGGGGGTAGCTCCTACGAGCAGTACTTC. The entire variable domain, with the rest obtained from reference TRBV7-9 and TRBJ2-7, is as follows: DTGVSQNPRHKITKRGQNVTFRCDPISEHNRLYWYRQTLGQGPEFLTYFQNEAQLEKSRLLSDRFSAERPKGSFSTLEIQRTEQGDSAMYLCASSLSVGGSSYEQYFGPGTRLTVT.

The rearrangement links TRBV7-2 to TRBJ2-7, with D possibly being TRBD1 (5 bases). CDR3 size: 14 residues. The V gene's germline CDR1 is SGHTA and CDR2 FQGNSA. The germline V and J ends were trimmed by 3 bases and 5 bases, with 14 bases remaining between them. The CDR3 region has the DNA TGTGCCAGCAGCTTTAGGAGTGGGGCGAACGAGCAGTACTTC. It encodes CASSFRSGANEQYF.

The chain couples TRBV19 to TRBJ2-5; 8 positions match TRBD2. CDR1 and CDR2 (germline): LNHDA, SQIVND (reference sequence). With V trimmed by 5 bases and J by 1 base, 12 bases remained unmatched. This CDR3 contains 17 residues. CDR3 nucleotide sequence: TGTGCCAGTAGTCCGCGACGGTTAGCGGGGTTCCAAGAGACCCAGTACTTC. Translation gives CASSPRRLAGFQETQYF.

The chain recombines TRBV4-3 with TRBJ1-1; D not resolved. The V end lost 4 bases, the J end lost 1 base, and 13 bases lay between the germline ends. CDR1 LGHNA and CDR2 YSLEER come from the germline V gene. The CDR3 is 15 amino acids. The CDR3 DNA reads as TGCGCCAGCAGCCCGACGGGATCCAGGAACACTGAAGCTTTCTTT. Translated: CASSPTGSRNTEAFF.

The chain carries TRBV28 and TRBJ2-4, with a possible D match to TRBD1 (6 bases). V was trimmed by 5 bases and J by 7 bases, leaving 21 bases between them. CDR3 size: 16 residues. Germline-derived CDR1 and CDR2 are MDHEN and SYDVKM. This chain's CDR3 is CASSALTQGRGNIQYF. Written as DNA, the CDR3 is TGTGCCAGCAGTGCGCTCACTCAGGGGCGAGGGAACATTCAGTACTTC.

The chain carries TRBV9 and TRBJ2-2; TRBD1 might be the D (5 bases). The V end was cut by 0 bases, the J end by 5 bases, with 14 bases between. Germline assignment: CDR1 SGDLS and CDR2 YYNGEE. This CDR3 has 16 amino acids. As DNA, the CDR3 is TGTGCCAGCAGCGTAGGACGTGGGAAGGGGACCGGGGAGCTGTTTTTT. This translates into CASSVGRGKGTGELFF.

The J gene is TRBJ1-2, the V gene TRBV9; the match to TRBD1 covers 7 bases. This CDR3 has 14 residues. Per the germline V gene, CDR1 is SGDLS and CDR2 is YYNGEE. The ends lost 6 bases at V and 4 bases at J; junction bases unmatched: 9. The CDR3 DNA reads TGTGCCAGCACCACTGAGGGGGCGGGCTATGGCTACACCTTC. Protein sequence: CASTTEGAGYGYTF.

The V and J genes are TRBV9 and TRBJ2-7; TRBD2 matches 11 bases. Per germline, CDR1 SGDLS and CDR2 YYNGEE. The length of the CDR3 is 15 residues. Trimming took 7 bases from V and 3 from J; bases not matched to a gene: 9. CDR3 nucleotides: TGTGCCAGCGGTAGCGGACTAGCGGGTTACTACGAGCAGTACTTC. Amino acids: CASGSGLAGYYEQYF.

The chain employs TRBV27 and TRBJ2-2, with 7 bases identical to TRBD2. This CDR3 region has 15 residues. Trimming removed 6 bases from V and 7 bases from J; junction bases left unmatched: 11. Germline CDR1 reads MNHEY; CDR2 reads SMNVEV (reference sequence). CDR3 amino acids: CASSPVGGVSGELFF. The CDR3, as DNA: TGTGCCAGCAGCCCGGTGGGAGGGGTTAGCGGGGAGCTGTTTTTT.

J is TRBJ2-7 and V is TRBV5-1; 11 bases map to TRBD2. The CDR3 is 19 residues long. V lost 4 bases, J lost 1 base, and 16 bases stayed unmatched. In germline, CDR1 is SGHRS, CDR2 YFSETQ. Here the CDR3 DNA reads TGCGCCAGCAGCCACGGGACTAGCGGTTCTCAGGTAGAGTCCTACGAGCAGTACTTC. This translates into CASSHGTSGSQVESYEQYF. Drawing the rest from reference TRBV5-1 and TRBJ2-7, the complete variable domain is KAGVTQTPRYLIKTRGQQVTLSCSPISGHRSVSWYQQTPGQGLQFLFEYFSETQRNKGNFPGRFSGRQFSNSRSEMNVSTLELGDSALYLCASSHGTSGSQVESYEQYFGPGTRLTVT.

In DNA, the CDR3 is TGTGCCTGGAGTTTATCTAACTATGGCTACACCTTC. As protein: CAWSLSNYGYTF. The V gene is TRBV30, the J gene TRBJ1-2; D not certain. CDR3 size: 12 residues. Germline loops: CDR1 GTSNPN, CDR2 SVGIG (reference sequence). Trimming left V 2 bases short and J 0 bases short, with 4 bases between.

This rearrangement joins TRBV4-1 to TRBJ1-3; the D gene is possibly TRBD1 (6 bases). The germline V gene has CDR1 MGHRA and CDR2 YSYEKL. The CDR3 is made up of 15 amino acids. Trimming shortened V by 5 bases and J by 4 bases, and 15 bases separated the two germline ends. The CDR3 nucleotides are TGCGCCAGCAGCAGACAGGTGGTGGGGGGAAACACCATATATTTT. Its protein is CASSRQVVGGNTIYF.

The gene calls are TRBV7-2 and TRBJ1-2, with D tentatively TRBD1 (5 bases). The CDR3 extends over 15 amino acids. In germline, CDR1 is SGHTA, CDR2 FQGNSA. Deletions cut 3 bases from V and 6 bases from J, with 17 bases between. CDR3 sequence reads: CASSFLGQQGDGYTF. The DNA for the CDR3 is TGTGCCAGCAGCTTTCTTGGCCAACAAGGGGATGGCTACACCTTC.

The chain recombines TRBV7-6 with TRBJ1-5; 7 nucleotides agree with TRBD1. With V trimmed by 4 bases and J by 0 bases, 12 bases remained unmatched. The CDR3 length is 18 residues. From germline, CDR1 is SGHVS and CDR2 FNYEAQ. The CDR3 DNA follows: TGTGCCAGCAGCTCTTGGGACAGCATTATCCATAGCAATCAGCCCCAGCATTTT. It translates to CASSSWDSIIHSNQPQHF.

The V gene is TRBV9, the J gene TRBJ2-5, with TRBD2 identical over 9 bases. Looked up from germline, CDR1 is SGDLS and CDR2 is YYNGEE. Germline trimming cut 0 bases from V and 5 bases from J; bases unmatched to any gene: 8. This CDR3 comprises 16 residues. CDR3 region: CASSVGGGGAMETQYF. DNA of the CDR3: TGTGCCAGCAGCGTAGGAGGCGGGGGGGCCATGGAGACCCAGTACTTC.